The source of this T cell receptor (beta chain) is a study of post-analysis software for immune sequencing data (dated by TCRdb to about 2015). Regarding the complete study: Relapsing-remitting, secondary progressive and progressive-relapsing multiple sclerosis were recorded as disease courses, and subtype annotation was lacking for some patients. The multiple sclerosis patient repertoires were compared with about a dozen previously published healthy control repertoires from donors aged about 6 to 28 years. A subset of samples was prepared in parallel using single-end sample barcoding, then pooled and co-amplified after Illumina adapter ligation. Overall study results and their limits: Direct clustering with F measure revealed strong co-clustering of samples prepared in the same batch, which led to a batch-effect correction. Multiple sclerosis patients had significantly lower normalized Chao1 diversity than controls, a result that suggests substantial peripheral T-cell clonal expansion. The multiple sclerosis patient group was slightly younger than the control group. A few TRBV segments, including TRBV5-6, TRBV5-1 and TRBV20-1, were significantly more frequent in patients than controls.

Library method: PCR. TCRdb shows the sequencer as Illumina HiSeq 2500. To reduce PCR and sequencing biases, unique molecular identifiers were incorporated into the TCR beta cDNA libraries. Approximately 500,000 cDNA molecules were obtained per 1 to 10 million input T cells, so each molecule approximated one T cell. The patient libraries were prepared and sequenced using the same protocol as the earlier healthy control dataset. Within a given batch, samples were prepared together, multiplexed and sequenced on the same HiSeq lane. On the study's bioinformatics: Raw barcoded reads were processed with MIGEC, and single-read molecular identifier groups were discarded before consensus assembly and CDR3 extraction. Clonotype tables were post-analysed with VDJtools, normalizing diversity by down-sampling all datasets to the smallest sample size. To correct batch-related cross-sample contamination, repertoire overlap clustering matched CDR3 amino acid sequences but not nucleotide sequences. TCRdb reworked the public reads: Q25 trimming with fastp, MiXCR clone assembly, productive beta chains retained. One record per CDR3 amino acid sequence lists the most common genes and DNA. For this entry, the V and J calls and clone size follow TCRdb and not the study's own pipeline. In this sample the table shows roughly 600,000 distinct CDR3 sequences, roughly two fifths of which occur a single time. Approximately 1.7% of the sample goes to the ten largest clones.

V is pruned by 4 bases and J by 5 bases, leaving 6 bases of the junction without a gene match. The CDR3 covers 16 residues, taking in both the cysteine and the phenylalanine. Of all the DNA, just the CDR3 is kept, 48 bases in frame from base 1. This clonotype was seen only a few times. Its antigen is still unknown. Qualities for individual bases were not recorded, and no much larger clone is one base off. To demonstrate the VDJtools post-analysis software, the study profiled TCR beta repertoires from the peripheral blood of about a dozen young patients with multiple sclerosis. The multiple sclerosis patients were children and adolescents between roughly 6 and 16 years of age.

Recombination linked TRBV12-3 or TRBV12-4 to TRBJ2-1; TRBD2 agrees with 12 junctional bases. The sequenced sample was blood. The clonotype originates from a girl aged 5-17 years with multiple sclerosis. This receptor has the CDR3 CASSSTSGSHDNEQFF. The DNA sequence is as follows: TGTGCCAGCAGTTCGACTAGCGGGAGTCATGACAATGAGCAGTTCTTC.